The clone carrying this T cell receptor (beta chain) was seen repeatedly, ten times or more. Its antigen is undetermined. This sample is drawn from a study of CD8 T cells in ankylosing spondylitis. Study-wide results and caveats: A TCR beta motif made of 7 to 9 highly homologous variants seemed typical of ankylosing spondylitis blood.

In TCRdb, the 5' RACE reads were re-called with MiXCR into one record per CDR3 protein. The table lists fewer than 650,000 distinct CDR3 sequences, more than 9.5% of them singletons. Trimming left V 0 bases short and J 0 bases short, with 8 bases between. The CDR3 is 16 amino acids. CDR1 and CDR2 from the germline V gene are KGHDR and SFDVKD. The sequence derives from a male donor with ankylosing spondylitis. Sequenced sample: blood, either unsorted or a sorted T cell fraction (not recorded which). V and J are TRBV24-1 and TRBJ2-1; D is unresolved. The CDR3 coding sequence is TGTGCCACCAGTGATTTGGTCCGGAGCTCCTACAATGAGCAGTTCTTC. It encodes CATSDLVRSSYNEQFF.